The 22 T cell receptor delta chains in this list originate from one sample, sequenced in a study of fetal and pediatric gammadelta thymocytes. TCRdb re-processed the reads via CATT. The repertoire has around 1,700 delta-chain clones, roughly 15% of them found once; the top ten carry roughly 6.6%. The sequenced material came from Vgamma9Vdelta2 gamma-delta T cells from the thymus. The subset denotes: sorted CD3+gammadeltaTCR+Vgamma9+Vdelta2+ thymocytes. These receptors all stem from a child who underwent cardiac surgery and was recorded as healthy.

Of note for this clone: A clone one base away is much larger, so this may be a read error. The chain is built from TRDV2 and TRDJ1; 7 bases are shared with TRDD2. Assignment of the J gene here rests on matching the DNA to germline, because TCRdb gives none. Germline-derived CDR1 and CDR2 are GEAIGNYY and EKD. The CDR3 length is 22 residues. The CDR3 region is CACDTGIPTSGPLLRITDKLIF. CDR3 nucleotides: TGTGCTTGTGACACCGGGATTCCTACGTCTGGGCCCCTCCTTCGGATTACCGATAAACTCATCTTT.

A remark on this clone: In the same sample, other DNA sequences code for this CDR3. The chain combines TRDV2 with TRDJ1; 13 bases align to TRDD3. The J gene, not given by TCRdb, was assigned here from a germline match of the nucleotide sequence. Germline V lookup: CDR1 GEAIGNYY, CDR2 EKD. CDR3 length: 20 residues. V shed 1 base and J 2 bases; nucleotides not matched to a gene: 15. Written as DNA, the CDR3 is TGTGCCTGTGACACTCGTCTACGTACTGGGGGATACGCTGGAACCGATAAACTCATCTTT. Translation: CACDTRLRTGGYAGTDKLIF.

Sample share makes this clone medium-sized (0.01 to 0.1%). The sample has other DNA sequences that encode this CDR3 too. The chain combines TRDV2 with TRDJ3; TRDD3 might be the D (5 bases). V was clipped by 3 bases and J by 0 bases, with 11 bases between them. CDR1 GEAIGNYY and CDR2 EKD come from the germline V gene. This CDR3 has 17 residues. In DNA form, the CDR3 reads TGTGCCTGTGACGCAGCGGGGGTCTCCTGGGACACCCGACAGATGTTTTTC. Protein sequence: CACDAAGVSWDTRQMFF.

V usage is TRDV2 and J usage is TRDJ3, with TRDD3 identical over 9 bases. TCRdb supplies no J gene; here it was assigned by aligning the nucleotide sequence to germline. This CDR3 is 18 amino acids long. V shed 1 base, J shed 0 bases, and the junction held 3 bases outside the gene matches. Germline loops: CDR1 GEAIGNYY, CDR2 EKD. CDR3 in DNA: TGTGCCTGTGACACTGGGGGATATAGCTCCTGGGACACCCGACAGATGTTTTTC. As protein: CACDTGGYSSWDTRQMFF.

The V gene is TRDV2, the J gene TRDJ3; 7 bases fit TRDD3. The V gene's germline CDR1 is GEAIGNYY and CDR2 EKD. The CDR3 has 19 residues. The ends lost 0 bases at V and 0 bases at J; junction bases unmatched: 7. The CDR3 loop reads CACDTGGMDNSWDTRQMFF. CDR3 DNA: TGTGCCTGTGACACCGGGGGGATGGATAACTCCTGGGACACCCGACAGATGTTTTTC.

Sample share makes this clone large. At the DNA level, this CDR3 is encoded by other sequences in the same sample as well. The genes are TRDV1 and TRDJ1; 11 bases map to TRDD3. The CDR3 consists of 15 residues. Per the germline V gene, CDR1 is TSWWSYY and CDR2 is QGS. V shed 7 bases, J shed 3 bases, and the junction held 7 bases outside the gene matches. The CDR3 DNA reads TGTGCTCTTGTCGTACTGGGGGATAAAGCCGATAAACTCATCTTT. Amino acid sequence: CALVVLGDKADKLIF.

No V gene call is available, although the J gene is TRDJ1. CDR3 length: 20 residues. CDR3: CAFDISNGSASTIFTDKLIF. DNA for the CDR3: TGTGCCTTTGACATCTCAAACGGTAGTGCTTCCACAATTTTCACCGATAAACTCATCTTT.

This clone was found a few times. The chain couples TRDV2 to TRDJ1; D is perhaps TRDD2 or TRDD3 (5 bases each). V was trimmed by 0 bases and J by 3 bases, leaving 19 bases between them. Germline assignment: CDR1 GEAIGNYY and CDR2 EKD. This CDR3 is 17 amino acids long. The CDR3 spells CACDTVRDLGLPDKLIF. In DNA, the CDR3 is TGTGCCTGTGACACCGTGCGGGATTTGGGCCTACCCGATAAACTCATCTTT.

This clone rates as medium-sized. V gene TRDV2 combines with J gene TRDJ1; 7 bases are a match to TRDD3. With V trimmed by 1 base and J by 2 bases, 27 bases remained unmatched. From germline, CDR1 is GEAIGNYY and CDR2 EKD. This CDR3 is built from 22 residues. The CDR3 here is CACDTQFGGIGSAPRGTDKLIF. Written as DNA, the CDR3 is TGTGCCTGTGACACTCAGTTCGGGGGGATTGGTTCGGCCCCAAGGGGGACCGATAAACTCATCTTT.

There are a few counts of this clone. This chain connects TRDV2 to TRDJ3; the match to TRDD3 covers 12 bases. Assignment of the J gene here rests on matching the DNA to germline, because TCRdb gives none. Germline CDR1 reads GEAIGNYY; CDR2 reads EKD. The ends lost 4 bases at V and 2 bases at J; junction bases unmatched: 8. CDR3 size: 19 residues. CDR3 nucleotides: TGTGCCTGTGATCACCGCTGGGGGATACGCGCCTGGGACACCCGACAGATGTTTTTC. It is translated as CACDHRWGIRAWDTRQMFF.

The gene calls are TRDV2 and TRDJ1; 9 nucleotides align to TRDD3. TCRdb leaves out the J gene; it was filled in here by matching the DNA to germline. The junction had 15 bases not matched to a gene; V was cut back by 0 bases and J by 2 bases. The CDR3 spans 19 residues. The germline V gene encodes CDR1 GEAIGNYY and CDR2 EKD. In DNA, the CDR3 is TGTGCCTGTGACACCGAGCCTACAGGGGATACGCAGGGGACCGATAAACTCATCTTT. Translated: CACDTEPTGDTQGTDKLIF.

For this clone: Possible read error: a much larger clone is one base away. The chain uses TRDV2 and TRDJ1; D is unresolved. Assignment of the J gene here rests on matching the DNA to germline, because TCRdb gives none. V was pared by 2 bases and J by 0 bases, with 6 bases between. The CDR3 extends over 13 amino acids. From germline, CDR1 is GEAIGNYY and CDR2 EKD. The CDR3 DNA reads as TGTGCCTGTGACAAGGCCTACACCGATAAACTCATCTTT. Amino acid sequence: CACDKAYTDKLIF.

This clone is large in the sample. The rearrangement joins TRDV2 to TRDJ1; no clear D. Trimming removed 0 bases from V and 0 bases from J, with 10 bases in between. The CDR3 runs to 15 residues. The V gene's germline CDR1 is GEAIGNYY and CDR2 EKD. This chain's CDR3 is CACDTVVEDTDKLIF. The CDR3 DNA sequence: TGTGCCTGTGACACCGTGGTAGAGGACACCGATAAACTCATCTTT.

Of note for this clone: With a much larger clone just one base away, this may be a read error. This rearrangement joins TRDV2 to TRDJ3, with 10 bases that match TRDD3. The J gene, not given by TCRdb, was assigned here from a germline match of the nucleotide sequence. Germline-derived CDR1 and CDR2 are GEAIGNYY and EKD. The CDR3 loop spans 20 amino acids. In nucleotides, the CDR3 is TGTGCCCGTGACACGAGTCTGGGGGATATGAGCTCCTGGGACACCCGACAGATGTTTTTC. It is translated as CARDTSLGDMSSWDTRQMFF.

No call was made for the V gene; the J gene is TRDJ3. The CDR3 has 10 residues. The DNA of the CDR3 is TGCTCCGGGGACACCCGACAGATGTTTTTC. Protein sequence: CSGDTRQMFF.

A remark on this clone: It may be a read error: a sequence one base away is much more abundant. V gene TRDV2 combines with J gene TRDJ1, with 13 nucleotides matching TRDD3. This CDR3 is 19 amino acids long. CDR1 is GEAIGNYY, CDR2 EKD, per germline. CDR3 protein: CACDTEDWGIRWGTDKFIF. The DNA of the CDR3 is TGTGCCTGTGACACCGAGGACTGGGGGATACGCTGGGGCACCGATAAATTCATCTTT.

This chain links TRDV2 with TRDJ3; 12 nucleotides line up with TRDD3. The J gene is absent in TCRdb and was assigned here via DNA matching to germline. The ends lost 3 bases at V and 3 bases at J; junction bases unmatched: 8. This CDR3 has 19 residues. Germline values: CDR1 GEAIGNYY, CDR2 EKD. The CDR3 DNA sequence: TGTGCCTGTGACCCGACCCTGGGGGATACGCGCTGGGACACCCGACAGATGTTTTTC. Amino acid sequence: CACDPTLGDTRWDTRQMFF.

There are a few counts of this clone. This chain uses TRDV2 with TRDJ1, with TRDD3 matching 12 bases. Assignment of the J gene here rests on matching the DNA to germline, because TCRdb gives none. The CDR3 extends over 19 amino acids. Trimming removed 3 bases from V and 4 bases from J; junction bases left unmatched: 17. CDR1 is GEAIGNYY and CDR2 is EKD in the germline V gene. CDR3 region: CACDSLLGDTQRGNDKLIF. The CDR3 nucleotides are TGTGCCTGTGACTCCTTACTGGGGGATACACAGAGAGGTAACGATAAACTCATCTTT.

In this sample, this clone turned up a few times. The gene calls are TRDV2 and TRDJ1; TRDD3 matches 12 bases. CDR1 is GEAIGNYY, CDR2 EKD, per germline. The CDR3 spans 20 residues. Germline trimming cut 5 bases from V and 0 bases from J; bases unmatched to any gene: 18. The CDR3 spells CACARGGRAGGYGYTDKLIF. CDR3 coding DNA: TGTGCCTGTGCCAGGGGGGGACGAGCTGGGGGATACGGGTACACCGATAAACTCATCTTT.

Only one count was recorded for this clone. This rearrangement joins TRDV2 to TRDJ3, with 12 nucleotides matching TRDD3. The J gene is not listed in TCRdb, so it was assigned here from a DNA match to germline. V trimming: 3 bases; J trimming: 0 bases; junction bases outside the gene matches: 8. This CDR3 has 20 amino acids. Germline V lookup: CDR1 GEAIGNYY, CDR2 EKD. Written as DNA, the CDR3 is TGTGCCTGTGACCCTACTGGGGGATACCCGAGCTCCTGGGACACCCGACAGATGTTTTTC. As protein: CACDPTGGYPSSWDTRQMFF.

This clone is termed medium-sized. V is TRDV2 and J is TRDJ1, with 9 bases fitting TRDD3. V was clipped by 3 bases and J by 5 bases; unmatched bases: 27. The CDR3 has 21 amino acids. Germline-derived CDR1 and CDR2 are GEAIGNYY and EKD. CDR3 loop: CACDPFLPTSPTGGADDKLIF. Here the CDR3 DNA reads TGTGCCTGTGACCCATTCCTTCCCACCAGCCCTACTGGGGGAGCCGATGATAAACTCATCTTT.

This clone is labeled medium-sized. The chain carries TRDV2 and TRDJ1, with unresolved D. The V gene's germline CDR1 is GEAIGNYY and CDR2 EKD. V was clipped by 1 base and J by 3 bases, with 11 bases between them. This CDR3 has 14 amino acids. The CDR3 nucleotides are TGTGCCTGTGACACTTCCCTGAGGCCCGATAAACTCATCTTT. Translation gives CACDTSLRPDKLIF.